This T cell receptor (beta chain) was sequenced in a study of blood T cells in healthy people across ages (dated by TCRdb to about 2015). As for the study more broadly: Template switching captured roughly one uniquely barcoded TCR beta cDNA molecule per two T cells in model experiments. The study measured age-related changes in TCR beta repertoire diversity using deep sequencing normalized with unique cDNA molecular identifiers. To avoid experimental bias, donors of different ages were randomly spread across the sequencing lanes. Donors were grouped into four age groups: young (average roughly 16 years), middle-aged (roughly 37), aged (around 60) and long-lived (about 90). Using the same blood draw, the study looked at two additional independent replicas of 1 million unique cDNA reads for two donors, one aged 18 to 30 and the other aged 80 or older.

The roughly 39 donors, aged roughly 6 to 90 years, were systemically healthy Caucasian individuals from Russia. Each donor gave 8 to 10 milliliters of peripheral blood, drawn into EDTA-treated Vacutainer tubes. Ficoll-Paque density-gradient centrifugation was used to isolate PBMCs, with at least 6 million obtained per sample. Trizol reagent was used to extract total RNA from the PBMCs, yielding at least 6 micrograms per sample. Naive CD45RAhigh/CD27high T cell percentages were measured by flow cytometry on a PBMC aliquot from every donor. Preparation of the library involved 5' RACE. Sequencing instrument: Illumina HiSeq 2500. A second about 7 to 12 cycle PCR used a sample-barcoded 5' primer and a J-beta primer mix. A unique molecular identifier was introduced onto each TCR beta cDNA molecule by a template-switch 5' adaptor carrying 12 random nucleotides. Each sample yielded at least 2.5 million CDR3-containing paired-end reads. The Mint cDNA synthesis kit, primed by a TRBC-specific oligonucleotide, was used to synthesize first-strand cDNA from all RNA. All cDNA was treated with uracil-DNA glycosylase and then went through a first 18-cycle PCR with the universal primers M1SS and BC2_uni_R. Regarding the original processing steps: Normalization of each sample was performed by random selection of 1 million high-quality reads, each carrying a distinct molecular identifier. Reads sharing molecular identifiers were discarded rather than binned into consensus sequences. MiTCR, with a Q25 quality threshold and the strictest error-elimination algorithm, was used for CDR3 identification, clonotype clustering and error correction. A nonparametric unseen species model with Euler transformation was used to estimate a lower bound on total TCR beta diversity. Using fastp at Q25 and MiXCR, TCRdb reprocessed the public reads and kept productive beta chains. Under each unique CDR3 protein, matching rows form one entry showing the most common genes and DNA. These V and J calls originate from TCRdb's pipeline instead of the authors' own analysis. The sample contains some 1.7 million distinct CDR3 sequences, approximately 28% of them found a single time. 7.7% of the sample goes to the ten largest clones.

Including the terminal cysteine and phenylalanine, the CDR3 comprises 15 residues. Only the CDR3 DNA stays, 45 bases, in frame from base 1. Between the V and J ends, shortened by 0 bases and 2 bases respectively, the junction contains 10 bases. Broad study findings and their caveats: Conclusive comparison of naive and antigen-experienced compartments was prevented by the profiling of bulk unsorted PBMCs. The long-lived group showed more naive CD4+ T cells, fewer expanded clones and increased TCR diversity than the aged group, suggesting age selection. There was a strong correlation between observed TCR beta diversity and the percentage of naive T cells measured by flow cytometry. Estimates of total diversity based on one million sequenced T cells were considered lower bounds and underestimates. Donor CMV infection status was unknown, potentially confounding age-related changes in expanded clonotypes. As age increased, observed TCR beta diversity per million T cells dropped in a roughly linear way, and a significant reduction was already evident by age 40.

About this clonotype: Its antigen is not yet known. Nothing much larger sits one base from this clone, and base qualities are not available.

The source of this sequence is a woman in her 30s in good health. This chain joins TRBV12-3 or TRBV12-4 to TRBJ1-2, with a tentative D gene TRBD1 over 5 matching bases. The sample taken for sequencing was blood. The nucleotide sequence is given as TGTGCCAGCAGTTTAGCGCTCAGGGTCAACTATGGCTACACCTTC. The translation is CASSLALRVNYGYTF.